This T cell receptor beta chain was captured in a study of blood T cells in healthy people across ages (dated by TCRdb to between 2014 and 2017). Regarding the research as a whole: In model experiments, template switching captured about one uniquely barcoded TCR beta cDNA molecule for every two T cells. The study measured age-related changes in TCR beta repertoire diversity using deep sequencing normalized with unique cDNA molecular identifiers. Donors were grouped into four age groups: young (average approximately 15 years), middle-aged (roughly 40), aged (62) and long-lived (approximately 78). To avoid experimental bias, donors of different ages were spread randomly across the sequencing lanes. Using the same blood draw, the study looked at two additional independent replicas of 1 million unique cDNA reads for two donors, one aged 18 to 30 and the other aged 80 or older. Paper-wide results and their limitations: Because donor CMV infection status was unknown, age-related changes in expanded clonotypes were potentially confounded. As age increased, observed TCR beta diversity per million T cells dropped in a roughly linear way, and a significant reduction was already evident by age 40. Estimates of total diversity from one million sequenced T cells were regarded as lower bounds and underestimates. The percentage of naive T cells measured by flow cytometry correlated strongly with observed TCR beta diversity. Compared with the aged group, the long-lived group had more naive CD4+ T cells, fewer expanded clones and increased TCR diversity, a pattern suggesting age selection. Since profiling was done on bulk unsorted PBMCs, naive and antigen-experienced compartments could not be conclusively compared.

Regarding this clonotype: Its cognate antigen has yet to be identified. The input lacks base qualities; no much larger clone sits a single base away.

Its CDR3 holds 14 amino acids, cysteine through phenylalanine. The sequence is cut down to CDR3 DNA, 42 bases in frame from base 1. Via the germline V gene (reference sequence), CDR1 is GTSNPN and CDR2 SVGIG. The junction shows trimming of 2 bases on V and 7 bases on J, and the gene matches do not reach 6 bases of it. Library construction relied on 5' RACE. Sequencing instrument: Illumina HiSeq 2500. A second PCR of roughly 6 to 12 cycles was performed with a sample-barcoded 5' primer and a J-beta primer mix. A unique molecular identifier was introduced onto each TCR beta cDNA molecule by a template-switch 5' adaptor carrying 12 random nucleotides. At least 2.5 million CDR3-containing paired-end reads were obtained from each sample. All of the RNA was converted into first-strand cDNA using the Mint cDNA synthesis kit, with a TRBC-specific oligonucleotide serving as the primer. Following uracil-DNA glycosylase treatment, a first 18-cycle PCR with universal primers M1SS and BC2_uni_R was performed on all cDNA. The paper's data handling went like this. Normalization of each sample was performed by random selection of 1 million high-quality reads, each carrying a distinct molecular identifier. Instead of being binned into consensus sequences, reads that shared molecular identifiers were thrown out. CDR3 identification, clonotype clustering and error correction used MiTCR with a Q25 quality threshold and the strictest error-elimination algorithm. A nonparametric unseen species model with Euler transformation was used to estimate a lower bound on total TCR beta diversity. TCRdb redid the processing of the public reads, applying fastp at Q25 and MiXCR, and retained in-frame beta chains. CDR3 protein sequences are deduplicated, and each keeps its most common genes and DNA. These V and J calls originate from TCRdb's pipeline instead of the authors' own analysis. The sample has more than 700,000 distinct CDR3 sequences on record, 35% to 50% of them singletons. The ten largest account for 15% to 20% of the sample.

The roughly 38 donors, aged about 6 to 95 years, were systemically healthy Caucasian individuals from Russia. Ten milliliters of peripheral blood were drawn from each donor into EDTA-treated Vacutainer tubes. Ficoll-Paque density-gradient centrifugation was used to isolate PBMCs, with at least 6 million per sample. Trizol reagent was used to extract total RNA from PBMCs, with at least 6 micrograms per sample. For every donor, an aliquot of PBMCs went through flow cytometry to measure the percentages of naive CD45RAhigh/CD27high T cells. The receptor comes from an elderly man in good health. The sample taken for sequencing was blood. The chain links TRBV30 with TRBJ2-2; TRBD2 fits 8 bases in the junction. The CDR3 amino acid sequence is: CAWSQREYGGELFF. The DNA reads TGTGCCTGGAGTCAGCGGGAGTATGGCGGGGAGCTGTTTTTT. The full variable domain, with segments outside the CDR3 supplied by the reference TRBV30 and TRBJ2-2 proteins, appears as SQTIHQWPATLVQPVGSPLSLECTVEGTSNPNLYWYRQAAGRGLQLLFYSVGIGQISSEVPQNLSASRPQDRQFILSSKKLLLSDSGFYLCAWSQREYGGELFFGEGSRLTVL.